These T cell receptor beta chains were read from a single sample in a study of T cells after yellow fever vaccination. TCRdb fed the 5' RACE reads into MiXCR, producing one record per CDR3 protein. The profile shows 200,000 to 300,000 distinct CDR3 sequences, approximately 3.8% of them singletons. Sequenced here: PBMCs, sampled 15 days after the yellow fever booster vaccination. These receptors were taken from a man between 18 and 35 years old who received the YFV17D yellow fever vaccine. The CDR3 runs from the conserved cysteine through the conserved F or W. Each record gives: CDR3 DNA, CDR3 protein, J gene, clone size, V gene, D gene. D genes are given only for firm matches. Expanded clones get a size class; other rows say once, few or many, or leave the size out.

CDR3 DNA: TGCAGTGCTAGGGGGGGCGAAGAGACCCAGTACTTC
CDR3 protein: CSARGGEETQYF
J gene: TRBJ2-5
clone size: many
V gene: TRBV20-1
D gene: -

CDR3 DNA: TGCAGTGTTTGGCGGGGGGATGGTACAGATACGCAGTATTTT
CDR3 protein: CSVWRGDGTDTQYF
J gene: TRBJ2-3
clone size: -
V gene: TRBV20-1
D gene: TRBD2

CDR3 DNA: TGTGCCATCAGTGAGTCGTGGCAGGGCGGCACCGGGGAGCTGTTTTTT
CDR3 protein: CAISESWQGGTGELFF
J gene: TRBJ2-2
clone size: many
V gene: TRBV10-3
D gene: -

CDR3 DNA: TGCAGTGCTAGAGAAGCAGGCGCCGGGTTTGAAGCTTTCTTT
CDR3 protein: CSAREAGAGFEAFF
J gene: TRBJ1-1
clone size: many
V gene: TRBV20-1
D gene: -

CDR3 DNA: TGCGCCAGCAGCTTCGGGCAGCCTAATGAAAAACTGTTTTTT
CDR3 protein: CASSFGQPNEKLFF
J gene: TRBJ1-4
clone size: many
V gene: TRBV5-1
D gene: -

CDR3 DNA: TGTGCCAGCAGCTGGCTTAGGGGGCGCGGTCCCTACGAGCAGTACTTC
CDR3 protein: CASSWLRGRGPYEQYF
J gene: TRBJ2-7
clone size: few
V gene: TRBV16
D gene: TRBD1

CDR3 DNA: TGTGCCAGCAGCAAAGGGACTAGCGGGGGACTGAACACCGGGGAGCTGTTTTTT
CDR3 protein: CASSKGTSGGLNTGELFF
J gene: TRBJ2-2
clone size: few
V gene: TRBV12-3/TRBV12-4
D gene: TRBD2

CDR3 DNA: TGTGCCAGCAGCTACGACGGTGCCCAGTACTTC
CDR3 protein: CASSYDGAQYF
J gene: TRBJ2-5
clone size: many
V gene: TRBV6-5
D gene: -

CDR3 DNA: TGTGCCAGCAGCCACAGATTGGGACAGGGCGATGGCTACACCTTC
CDR3 protein: CASSHRLGQGDGYTF
J gene: TRBJ1-2
clone size: many
V gene: TRBV4-2
D gene: TRBD1

CDR3 DNA: TGTGCCAGCAGCCCCGGGGGAGCGGGGGTCGGAGAGACCCAGTACTTC
CDR3 protein: CASSPGGAGVGETQYF
J gene: TRBJ2-5
clone size: many
V gene: TRBV7-2
D gene: TRBD2

CDR3 DNA: TGTGCCAGCAAGTCGGCGGGGGCGGATAATCAGCCCCAGCATTTT
CDR3 protein: CASKSAGADNQPQHF
J gene: TRBJ1-5
clone size: few
V gene: TRBV7-2
D gene: -

CDR3 DNA: TGTGCCAGCTCACCCACGACCGGACAGCCTAACTATGGCTACACCTTC
CDR3 protein: CASSPTTGQPNYGYTF
J gene: TRBJ1-2
clone size: many
V gene: TRBV18
D gene: -

CDR3 DNA: TGCGCCAGCAGCTTGGTGCCGGACAGCAATAATTCACCCCTCCACTTT
CDR3 protein: CASSLVPDSNNSPLHF
J gene: TRBJ1-6
clone size: many
V gene: TRBV5-1
D gene: -

CDR3 DNA: TGTGCCAGCAACGCCGGACAGGGCGGTGAAGCTTTCTTT
CDR3 protein: CASNAGQGGEAFF
J gene: TRBJ1-1
clone size: many
V gene: TRBV28
D gene: TRBD1

CDR3 DNA: TGTGCCAGCAGCGGACCGGGACTAGCGATAGGAGGCACAGATACGCAGTATTTT
CDR3 protein: CASSGPGLAIGGTDTQYF
J gene: TRBJ2-3
clone size: many
V gene: TRBV5-4
D gene: TRBD2

CDR3 DNA: TGTGCCAGCAGTGAAACAGGGTGTAGATCGTACACAGATACGCAGTATTTT
CDR3 protein: CASSETGCRSYTDTQYF
J gene: TRBJ2-3
clone size: many
V gene: TRBV25-1
D gene: -

CDR3 DNA: TGTGCCAGCTCACCAGGATCGGGGACAACGAGCACAGATACGCAGTATTTT
CDR3 protein: CASSPGSGTTSTDTQYF
J gene: TRBJ2-3
clone size: many
V gene: TRBV18
D gene: -

CDR3 DNA: TGTGCCAGCAGTTTAAAAGCGGATGGCACAGATACGCAGTATTTT
CDR3 protein: CASSLKADGTDTQYF
J gene: TRBJ2-3
clone size: many
V gene: TRBV27
D gene: -

CDR3 DNA: TGTGCCATCAGTGAGCCGGGGGGGGCGCGGGCTGAAGCTTTCTTT
CDR3 protein: CAISEPGGARAEAFF
J gene: TRBJ1-1
clone size: many
V gene: TRBV10-3
D gene: -

CDR3 DNA: TGCGCCAGCAGCTTGTGGGTAGGGAACAATGAGCAGTTCTTC
CDR3 protein: CASSLWVGNNEQFF
J gene: TRBJ2-1
clone size: many
V gene: TRBV5-1
D gene: -

CDR3 DNA: TGCAGCGTTGCGGTGACAGGGATTAGCACAGATACGCAGTATTTT
CDR3 protein: CSVAVTGISTDTQYF
J gene: TRBJ2-3
clone size: many
V gene: TRBV29-1
D gene: TRBD1

CDR3 DNA: TGTGCCAGCAGCCAAGAAGGAGCAGCGGGGGAAGAGACCCAGTACTTC
CDR3 protein: CASSQEGAAGEETQYF
J gene: TRBJ2-5
clone size: many
V gene: TRBV4-2
D gene: TRBD2

CDR3 DNA: TGCGCCAGCAGCTTGGTATACCACGAGCAGTACTTC
CDR3 protein: CASSLVYHEQYF
J gene: TRBJ2-7
clone size: many
V gene: TRBV5-1
D gene: -

CDR3 DNA: TGTGCCAGTGCCCAGGGCAGGAACACTGAAGCTTTCTTT
CDR3 protein: CASAQGRNTEAFF
J gene: TRBJ1-1
clone size: many
V gene: TRBV19
D gene: -

CDR3 DNA: TGTGCCAGCAGTTCACTCCTCAGGGTTGCACCCCTCCACTTT
CDR3 protein: CASSSLLRVAPLHF
J gene: TRBJ1-6
clone size: many
V gene: TRBV12-3/TRBV12-4
D gene: -

CDR3 DNA: TGTGCCAGCAGTTACTCGACTGGGGCAGGCAGAGATACGCAGTATTTT
CDR3 protein: CASSYSTGAGRDTQYF
J gene: TRBJ2-3
clone size: many
V gene: TRBV6-5
D gene: -

CDR3 DNA: TGCGCCAGCAGCGTAGGATCCAGGGGTGGCGGCTACACCTTC
CDR3 protein: CASSVGSRGGGYTF
J gene: TRBJ1-2
clone size: many
V gene: TRBV5-1
D gene: -

CDR3 DNA: TGTGCCAGCACCAAAGGGACTCCCGGTGTGGAGCAGTTCTTC
CDR3 protein: CASTKGTPGVEQFF
J gene: TRBJ2-1
clone size: many
V gene: TRBV5-5
D gene: -

CDR3 DNA: TGTGCCAGCAGCGGACAGGCAATCAATCAGCCCCAGCATTTT
CDR3 protein: CASSGQAINQPQHF
J gene: TRBJ1-5
clone size: many
V gene: TRBV6-5
D gene: TRBD1

CDR3 DNA: TGCGCCAGCAGTCCGGACGGAAGCACTGAAGCTTTCTTT
CDR3 protein: CASSPDGSTEAFF
J gene: TRBJ1-1
clone size: many
V gene: TRBV5-1
D gene: -

CDR3 DNA: TGTGCCAGCAGCCCATACCTGACGACTAGGGTGGCAGATACGCAGTATTTT
CDR3 protein: CASSPYLTTRVADTQYF
J gene: TRBJ2-3
clone size: many
V gene: TRBV11-2
D gene: -

CDR3 DNA: TGTGCCAGCAGCTTTACAGAGAGCTCCTACAATGAGCAGTTCTTC
CDR3 protein: CASSFTESSYNEQFF
J gene: TRBJ2-1
clone size: many
V gene: TRBV5-6
D gene: -

CDR3 DNA: TGTGCCAGCAGTGAGGGAGATAGGGCCAACGTCCTGACTTTC
CDR3 protein: CASSEGDRANVLTF
J gene: TRBJ2-6
clone size: many
V gene: TRBV6-4
D gene: -

CDR3 DNA: TGTGCCAGCACCTTCAGCTTGGCTAGCACAGATACGCAGTATTTT
CDR3 protein: CASTFSLASTDTQYF
J gene: TRBJ2-3
clone size: many
V gene: TRBV12-3/TRBV12-4
D gene: -

CDR3 DNA: TGTGCCAGCAGCTCATACGGGGGAATACAAGAGACCCAGTACTTC
CDR3 protein: CASSSYGGIQETQYF
J gene: TRBJ2-5
clone size: many
V gene: TRBV7-2
D gene: -

CDR3 DNA: TGCAGTGCCACCAGGGTAGGCTTGGATCAGCCCCAGCATTTT
CDR3 protein: CSATRVGLDQPQHF
J gene: TRBJ1-5
clone size: many
V gene: TRBV20-1
D gene: -

CDR3 DNA: TGTGCCAGCAGCGTAGTAGGGACTAGCACAGATACGCAGTATTTT
CDR3 protein: CASSVVGTSTDTQYF
J gene: TRBJ2-3
clone size: many
V gene: TRBV9
D gene: -

CDR3 DNA: TGTGCCAGCAGTCCGCGGGACAGGGCTGGCACTGAAGCTTTCTTT
CDR3 protein: CASSPRDRAGTEAFF
J gene: TRBJ1-1
clone size: many
V gene: TRBV12-3/TRBV12-4
D gene: TRBD1

CDR3 DNA: TGTGCCAGCAGTGTTGGGCCGGAAGGGCCCCAGCATTTT
CDR3 protein: CASSVGPEGPQHF
J gene: TRBJ1-5
clone size: many
V gene: TRBV2
D gene: -

CDR3 DNA: TGTGCCAGTTCGCCAAGGGATCCAAACTATGGCTACACCTTC
CDR3 protein: CASSPRDPNYGYTF
J gene: TRBJ1-2
clone size: many
V gene: TRBV6-5
D gene: -

CDR3 DNA: TGTGCCAGCAGCTTATTCTCGGGGGTCGGGGCCAACGTCCTGACTTTC
CDR3 protein: CASSLFSGVGANVLTF
J gene: TRBJ2-6
clone size: many
V gene: TRBV11-2
D gene: -

CDR3 DNA: TGTGCCAGCTCCAGGCTCTCTGGAAACACCATATATTTT
CDR3 protein: CASSRLSGNTIYF
J gene: TRBJ1-3
clone size: many
V gene: TRBV6-6
D gene: -

CDR3 DNA: TGTGCCAGCAGCTTTCCCAGGCAGGGAGAGACCCAGTACTTC
CDR3 protein: CASSFPRQGETQYF
J gene: TRBJ2-5
clone size: many
V gene: TRBV5-6
D gene: -

CDR3 DNA: TGTGCCAGCAGTCCTGCGGGGGGCAAAGAGACCCAGTACTTC
CDR3 protein: CASSPAGGKETQYF
J gene: TRBJ2-5
clone size: many
V gene: TRBV6-5
D gene: TRBD2

CDR3 DNA: TGTGCCAGCAGCCGAGGGGGGGAAGGCACTGAAGCTTTCTTT
CDR3 protein: CASSRGGEGTEAFF
J gene: TRBJ1-1
clone size: many
V gene: TRBV14
D gene: -

CDR3 DNA: TGCAGTGCCGAACCCCACAATGAGCAGTTCTTC
CDR3 protein: CSAEPHNEQFF
J gene: TRBJ2-1
clone size: many
V gene: TRBV20-1
D gene: -

CDR3 DNA: TGTGCCAGCAGCCTAATAACCCCTGACAGGCTTACGATGAAGCAGTACTTC
CDR3 protein: CASSLITPDRLTMKQYF
J gene: TRBJ2-7
clone size: many
V gene: TRBV7-6
D gene: -

CDR3 DNA: TGTGCCAGCAGCGTTGGGTGGGACAGGGGTTCACCCCTCCACTTT
CDR3 protein: CASSVGWDRGSPLHF
J gene: TRBJ1-6
clone size: many
V gene: TRBV5-4
D gene: TRBD1

CDR3 DNA: TGTGCCAGCAGCTTAGGTCCGCAAACTAGCGGGGGTCTCCAAGAGACCCAGTACTTC
CDR3 protein: CASSLGPQTSGGLQETQYF
J gene: TRBJ2-5
clone size: many
V gene: TRBV7-2
D gene: TRBD2

CDR3 DNA: TGTGCCAGCAGCTTGGGGGTATACGCGAACACCGGGGAGCTGTTTTTT
CDR3 protein: CASSLGVYANTGELFF
J gene: TRBJ2-2
clone size: many
V gene: TRBV7-9
D gene: -

CDR3 DNA: TGTGCCAGCAGAAACGGGGGAAAGCTGGATGAAAAACTGTTTTTT
CDR3 protein: CASRNGGKLDEKLFF
J gene: TRBJ1-4
clone size: many
V gene: TRBV6-5
D gene: -